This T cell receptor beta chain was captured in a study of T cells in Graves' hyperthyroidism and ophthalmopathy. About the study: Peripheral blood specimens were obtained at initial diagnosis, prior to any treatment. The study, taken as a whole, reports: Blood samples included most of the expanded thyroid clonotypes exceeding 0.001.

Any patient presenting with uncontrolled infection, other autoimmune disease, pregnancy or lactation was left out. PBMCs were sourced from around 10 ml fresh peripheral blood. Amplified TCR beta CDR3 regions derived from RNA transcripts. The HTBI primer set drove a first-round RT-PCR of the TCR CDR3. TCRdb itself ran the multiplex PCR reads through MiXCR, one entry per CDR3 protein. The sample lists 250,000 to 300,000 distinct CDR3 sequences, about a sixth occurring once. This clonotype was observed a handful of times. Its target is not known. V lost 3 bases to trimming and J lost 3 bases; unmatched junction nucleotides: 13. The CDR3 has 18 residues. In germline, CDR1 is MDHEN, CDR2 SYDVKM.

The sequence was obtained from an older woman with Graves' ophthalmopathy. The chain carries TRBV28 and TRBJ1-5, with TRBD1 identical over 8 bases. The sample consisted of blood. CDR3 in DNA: TGTGCCAGCAGTTTCCGACAGGGGCAACCGACAAACAATCAGCCCCAGCATTTT. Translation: CASSFRQGQPTNNQPQHF. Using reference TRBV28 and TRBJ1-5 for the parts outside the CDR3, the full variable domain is DVKVTQSSRYLVKRTGEKVFLECVQDMDHENMFWYRQDPGLGLRLIYFSYDVKMKEKGDIPEGYSVSREKKERFSLILESASTNQTSMYLCASSFRQGQPTNNQPQHFGDGTRLSIL.